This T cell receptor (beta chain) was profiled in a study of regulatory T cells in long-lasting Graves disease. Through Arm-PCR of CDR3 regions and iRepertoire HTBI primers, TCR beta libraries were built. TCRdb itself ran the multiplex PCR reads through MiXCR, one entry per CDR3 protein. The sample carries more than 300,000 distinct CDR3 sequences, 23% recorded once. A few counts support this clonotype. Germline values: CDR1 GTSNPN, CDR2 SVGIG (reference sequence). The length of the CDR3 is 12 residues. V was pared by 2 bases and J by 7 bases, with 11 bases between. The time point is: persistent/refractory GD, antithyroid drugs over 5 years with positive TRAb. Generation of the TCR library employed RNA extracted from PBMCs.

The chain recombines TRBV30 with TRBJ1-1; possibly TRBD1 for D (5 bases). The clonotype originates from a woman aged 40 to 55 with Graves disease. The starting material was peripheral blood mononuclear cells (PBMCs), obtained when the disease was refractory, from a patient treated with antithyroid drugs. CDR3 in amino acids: CAWSMRGHEAFF. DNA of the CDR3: TGTGCCTGGAGTATGCGAGGACATGAAGCTTTCTTT.